This T cell receptor beta chain came from a study of blood T cell repertoires in COVID-19. Turning to the study itself: Both acute and convalescent COVID-19 samples were obtained from the United States, Italy and Spain.

This clone was recorded only once. The participants were between about 18 and 90 years old and came from about two dozen US areas. Participant reports of clinical history set cohort assignment. V was clipped by 6 bases and J by 6 bases, with 15 bases between them. Per the germline V gene, CDR1 is SGHRS and CDR2 is YFSETQ. CDR3 length: 13 amino acids. Generated by immunoSEQ multiplex PCR, the TCRdb table keeps only in-frame clones and is missing some. The table includes about 180,000 clones, 75% to 90% detected once. The sample was PBMCs or T cells enriched from blood (not recorded which). The rearrangement joins TRBV5-1 to TRBJ1-2; D perhaps matches TRBD1 (6 bases). This TCR derives from a man between 40 and 49 years old who had recovered from COVID-19. DNA for the CDR3: TGCGCCAGCACCATAGGTGGGGGCGATGGCTACACCTTC. It codes for CASTIGGGDGYTF.